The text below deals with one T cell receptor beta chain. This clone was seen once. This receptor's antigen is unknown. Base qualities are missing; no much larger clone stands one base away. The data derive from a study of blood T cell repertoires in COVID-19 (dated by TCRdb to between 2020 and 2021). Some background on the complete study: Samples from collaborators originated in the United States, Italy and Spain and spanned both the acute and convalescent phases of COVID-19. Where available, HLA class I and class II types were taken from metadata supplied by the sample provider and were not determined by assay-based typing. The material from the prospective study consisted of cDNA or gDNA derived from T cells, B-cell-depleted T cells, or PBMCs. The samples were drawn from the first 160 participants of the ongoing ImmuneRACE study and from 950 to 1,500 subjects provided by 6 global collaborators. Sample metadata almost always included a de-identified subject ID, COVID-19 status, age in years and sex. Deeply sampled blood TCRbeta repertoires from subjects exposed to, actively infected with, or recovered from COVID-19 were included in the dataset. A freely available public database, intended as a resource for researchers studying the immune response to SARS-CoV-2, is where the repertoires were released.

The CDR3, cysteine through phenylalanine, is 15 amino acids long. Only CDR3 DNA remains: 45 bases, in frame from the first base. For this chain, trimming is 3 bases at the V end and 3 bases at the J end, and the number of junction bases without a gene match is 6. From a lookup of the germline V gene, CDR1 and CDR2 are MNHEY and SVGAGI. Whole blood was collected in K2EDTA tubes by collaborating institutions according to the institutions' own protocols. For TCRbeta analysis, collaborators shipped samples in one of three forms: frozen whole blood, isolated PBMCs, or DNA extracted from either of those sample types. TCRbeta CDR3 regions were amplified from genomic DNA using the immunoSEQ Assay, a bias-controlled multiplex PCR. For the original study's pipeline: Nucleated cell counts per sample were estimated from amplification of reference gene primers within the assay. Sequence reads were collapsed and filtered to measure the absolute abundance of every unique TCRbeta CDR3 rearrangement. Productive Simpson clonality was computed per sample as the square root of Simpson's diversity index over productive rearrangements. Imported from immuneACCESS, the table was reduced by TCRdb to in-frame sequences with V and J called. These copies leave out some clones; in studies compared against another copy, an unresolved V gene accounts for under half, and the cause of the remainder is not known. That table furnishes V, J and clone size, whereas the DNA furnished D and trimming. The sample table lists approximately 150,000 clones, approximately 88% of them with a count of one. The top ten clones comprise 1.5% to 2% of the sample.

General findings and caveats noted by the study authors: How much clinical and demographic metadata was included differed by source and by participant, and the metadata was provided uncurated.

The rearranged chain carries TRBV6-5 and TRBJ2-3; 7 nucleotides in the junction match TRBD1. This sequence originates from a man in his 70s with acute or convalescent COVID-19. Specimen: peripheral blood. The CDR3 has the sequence CASSYTTGVTDTQYF. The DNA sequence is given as TGTGCCAGCAGTTATACTACAGGGGTGACAGATACGCAGTATTTT.